These 27 T cell receptor beta chains came from one sample sequenced in a study of glioma-infiltrating T cells after dendritic cell vaccination. The assay was immunoSEQ multiplex PCR, and TCRdb's table has in-frame clones only and misses some. The sample includes 40,000 or so clones, approximately 84% seen only once; the top ten take roughly 7.7%. Sequencing used blood, obtained before dendritic cell vaccination. All receptors come from a human donor with glioblastoma.

The chain employs TRBV2 and TRBJ2-7; 8 positions agree with TRBD2. The CDR3 is made up of 14 amino acids. Per germline, CDR1 SNHLY and CDR2 FYNNEI. Trimming cost V 5 bases and J 4 bases; bases outside gene matches: 7. The CDR3 region is CASSQHGGVYEQYF. CDR3 nucleotide sequence: TGTGCCAGCAGTCAGCACGGGGGGGTATACGAGCAGTACTTC.

This clone was seen a handful of times. V is TRBV19 and J is TRBJ2-7; D possibly corresponds to TRBD1 (6 bases). V lost 5 bases and J 3 bases, leaving 11 bases between the germline ends. Germline V gene sequence: CDR1 LNHDA, CDR2 SQIVND (reference sequence). This CDR3 has 13 residues. The CDR3 bases are TGTGCCAGTAGTTGGGGGCTTGACTACGAGCAGTACTTC. Its protein is CASSWGLDYEQYF.

The V and J genes are TRBV6-1 and TRBJ2-5, with D possibly TRBD2 on 5 matching bases. The CDR3 extends over 14 amino acids. The germline CDR1 and CDR2 sequences are MNHNS and SASEGT. The V end lost 3 bases, the J end lost 2 bases, and 10 bases lay between the germline ends. The DNA of the CDR3 is TGTGCCAGCAGTGAGCCGGGAAAACAAGAGACCCAGTACTTC. Residues: CASSEPGKQETQYF.

The chain has TRBV5-6 and TRBJ2-5, with 13 bases matching TRBD2. CDR1 SGHDT and CDR2 YYEEEE come from the germline V gene. V trimming: 5 bases; J trimming: 1 base; junction bases outside the gene matches: 11. The CDR3 has 18 residues. CDR3 loop: CASRHGTSGVLFQETQYF. The CDR3 region has the DNA TGTGCCAGCAGGCATGGGACTAGCGGGGTTCTGTTCCAAGAGACCCAGTACTTC.

The chain employs TRBV18 and TRBJ1-4; TRBD1 might be the D (5 bases). The CDR3 is 15 amino acids. The germline V and J ends were trimmed by 3 bases and 0 bases, with 8 bases remaining between them. Germline assignment: CDR1 KGHSH and CDR2 LQKENI. CDR3 region: CASSPTEATNEKLFF. In DNA, the CDR3 is TGTGCCAGCTCACCGACAGAAGCAACTAATGAAAAACTGTTTTTT.

J is TRBJ2-7 and V is TRBV6-5; tentatively, D is TRBD1 (5 bases). This CDR3 has 12 amino acids. Trimming left V 6 bases short and J 1 base short, with 7 bases between. Germline V lookup: CDR1 MNHEY, CDR2 SVGAGI. The CDR3 nucleotides are TGTGCCAGCAGAAAGGGGTCCTACGAGCAGTACTTC. Translating gives CASRKGSYEQYF.

This rearrangement joins TRBV11-2 to TRBJ1-6; 7 bases align to TRBD1. CDR1 and CDR2 from the germline V gene are SGHAT and FQNNGV. The CDR3 sequence is 15 residues long. Losses at the gene ends were 1 base for V and 10 bases for J; bases not matched to a gene: 7. The CDR3 protein is CASSLGANRGSPLHF. In nucleotides, the CDR3 is TGTGCCAGCAGCTTAGGGGCAAACAGGGGCTCACCCCTCCACTTT.

This chain uses TRBV4-2 with TRBJ2-5; TRBD2 matches 7 bases. Trimming cost V 4 bases and J 2 bases; bases outside gene matches: 4. The CDR3 totals 14 residues. CDR1 is LGHNA, CDR2 YNFKEQ, per germline. The CDR3 protein is CASSPTGLQETQYF. CDR3 DNA sequence: TGTGCCAGCAGCCCGACGGGACTACAAGAGACCCAGTACTTC.

The rearrangement uses TRBV29-1 and TRBJ1-2, with TRBD1 identical over 8 bases. V shed 6 bases, J shed 6 bases, and the junction held 12 bases outside the gene matches. This CDR3 is 14 amino acids long. CDR1 SQVTM and CDR2 ANQGSEA come from the germline V gene. CDR3 in amino acids: CSVPRGTGLDGYTF. The CDR3 DNA follows: TGCAGCGTCCCCAGGGGGACAGGCCTAGATGGCTACACCTTC. The complete variable domain, with remaining parts taken from reference TRBV29-1 and TRBJ1-2, reads SAVISQKPSRDICQRGTSLTIQCQVDSQVTMMFWYRQQPGQSLTLIATANQGSEATYESGFVIDKFPISRPNLTFSTLTVSNMSPEDSSIYLCSVPRGTGLDGYTFGSGTRLTVV.

This clone was counted only a few times. This chain links TRBV2 with TRBJ1-5; D is unresolved. The V gene lost 3 bases and the J gene lost 0 bases, with 9 bases spanning the gap. Germline CDR1 SNHLY, CDR2 FYNNEI. The CDR3 extends over 15 amino acids. CDR3 sequence: CASSEEAYSNQPQHF. Written as DNA, the CDR3 is TGTGCCAGCAGTGAGGAGGCTTATAGCAATCAGCCCCAGCATTTT.

This clone was recorded once. The chain uses TRBV27 and TRBJ1-3, with unresolved D. The CDR3 contains 15 residues. Per germline, CDR1 MNHEY and CDR2 SMNVEV (reference sequence). V was clipped by 5 bases and J by 0 bases, with 11 bases between them. The CDR3 sequence: CASSTEVFSGNTIYF. CDR3 coding DNA: TGTGCCAGCAGTACGGAGGTTTTCTCTGGAAACACCATATATTTT.

The V call is TRBV11-2, the J call TRBJ1-2, with TRBD1 identical over 8 bases. Losses at the gene ends were 5 bases for V and 13 bases for J; bases not matched to a gene: 15. Germline CDR1 and CDR2: SGHAT and FQNNGV. The CDR3 runs to 14 residues. CDR3 loop: CASSLQGGQVELTF. As DNA, the CDR3 is TGTGCCAGCAGCCTACAGGGGGGGCAGGTGGAACTCACCTTC. The whole variable domain, filled in from reference TRBV11-2 and TRBJ1-2, reads EAGVAQSPRYKIIEKRQSVAFWCNPISGHATLYWYQQILGQGPKLLIQFQNNGVVDDSQLPKDRFSAERLKGVDSTLKIQPAKLEDSAVYLCASSLQGGQVELTFGSGTRLTVV.

V gene TRBV10-3 combines with J gene TRBJ1-1, with D possibly TRBD1 on 6 matching bases. V lost 4 bases to trimming and J lost 3 bases, with 12 bases between them. The CDR3 totals 14 residues. Germline V gene lookup returns CDR1 ENHRY and CDR2 SYGVKD. CDR3 nucleotides: TGTGCCATCAGTGCCAGGGGCGAGTACACTGAAGCTTTCTTT. Translation gives CAISARGEYTEAFF.

V and J are TRBV5-4 and TRBJ1-1; D unresolved. CDR1 is SGHNT and CDR2 is YYREEE in the germline V gene (reference sequence). The CDR3 sequence is 14 residues long. Trimming left V 3 bases short and J 0 bases short, with 9 bases between. The CDR3 DNA sequence: TGTGCCAGCAGCTATGAGGTTCTGAACACTGAAGCTTTCTTT. It specifies CASSYEVLNTEAFF.

The rearrangement joins TRBV4-3 to TRBJ1-2, with D unclear. Germline V CDR1 and CDR2: LGHNA, YSLEER. CDR3 length equals 15 residues. Trimming left V 0 bases short and J 0 bases short, with 8 bases between. CDR3 residues: CASSQDGGPNYGYTF. In nucleotides, the CDR3 is TGCGCCAGCAGCCAAGACGGTGGGCCTAACTATGGCTACACCTTC.

This clone was found a few times. This chain uses TRBV19 with TRBJ2-7; 10 positions agree with TRBD2. CDR3 length: 15 amino acids. CDR1 is LNHDA, CDR2 SQIVND, per germline (reference sequence). The trim removed 6 bases at V and 6 bases at J, leaving 11 bases unmatched. The CDR3 sequence: CASSRLAGTLREQYF. CDR3 sequence (DNA): TGTGCCAGTAGCCGACTAGCGGGTACTCTCCGCGAGCAGTACTTC. Supplemented by reference TRBV19 and TRBJ2-7, the full variable domain reads DGGITQSPKYLFRKEGQNVTLSCEQNLNHDAMYWYRQDPGQGLRLIYYSQIVNDFQKGDIAEGYSVSREKKESFPLTVTSAQKNPTAFYLCASSRLAGTLREQYFGPGTRLTVT.

Concerning this clone itself: Relative to the germline gene, one junction end is altered; a read error may explain this. V usage is TRBV7-7 and J usage is TRBJ1-5; 9 nucleotides match TRBD1. The CDR3 has 19 amino acids. CDR1 and CDR2 from the germline V gene are SSHAT and FNYEAQ (reference sequence). In DNA, the CDR3 is TGTGCTAGCAGCTTAGACGGGGCCTCGGGACAGGGTAGCAATCAGCCCCAGCATTTT. It yields the protein CASSLDGASGQGSNQPQHF.

A few counts support this clone. V and J are TRBV11-1 and TRBJ2-7, with D perhaps TRBD2 (5 bases). The CDR3 sequence is 13 residues long. Germline CDR1 and CDR2: SGHAT and FQDESV (reference sequence). The V end lost 4 bases, the J end lost 6 bases, and 13 bases lay between the germline ends. This CDR3 reads CASSSGSTFEQYF. The CDR3 DNA is TGTGCCAGCAGCTCGGGGAGCACATTCGAGCAGTACTTC.

The chain is built from TRBV7-8 and TRBJ2-3; D perhaps matches TRBD2 (6 bases). The CDR3 contains 14 residues. Germline loops: CDR1 SGHVS, CDR2 FQNEAQ. V was clipped by 7 bases and J by 2 bases, with 13 bases between them. In DNA form, the CDR3 reads TGTGCCAGCACCTATGGGGGGTACACAGATACGCAGTATTTT. Its translation: CASTYGGYTDTQYF.

V usage is TRBV7-2 and J usage is TRBJ2-5; possible D gene TRBD1, 6 bases. Germline CDR1 SGHTA, CDR2 FQGNSA. The CDR3 length is 14 residues. V lost 4 bases and J lost 5, with 14 bases in between. The CDR3 region is CASSSVGAGETQYF. CDR3 in DNA: TGTGCCAGCAGCTCCGTGGGGGCTGGGGAGACCCAGTACTTC.

The genes are TRBV19 and TRBJ2-3; the D gene is possibly TRBD1 (6 bases). V shed 5 bases and J shed 2 bases, with 11 bases lying between them. The CDR3 extends over 14 amino acids. Germline loops: CDR1 LNHDA, CDR2 SQIVND (reference sequence). The CDR3 region has the DNA TGTGCCAGTAGTTTTGGGGACACCACAGATACGCAGTATTTT. This sequence encodes CASSFGDTTDTQYF.

This clone is a singleton in its sample. This chain uses TRBV11-2 with TRBJ2-3, with a tentative D call TRBD1 (6 bases). This CDR3 comprises 13 residues. Trimming took off 3 bases at V and 6 bases at J, with 10 bases between the two ends. Germline CDR1 and CDR2: SGHAT and FQNNGV. CDR3: CASSFPQGDTQYF. Written as DNA, the CDR3 is TGTGCCAGCAGCTTTCCCCAGGGGGATACGCAGTATTTT. The full variable domain, its missing parts supplied by reference TRBV11-2 and TRBJ2-3, is EAGVAQSPRYKIIEKRQSVAFWCNPISGHATLYWYQQILGQGPKLLIQFQNNGVVDDSQLPKDRFSAERLKGVDSTLKIQPAKLEDSAVYLCASSFPQGDTQYFGPGTRLTVL.

This clone was detected once. This chain connects TRBV9 to TRBJ2-3; TRBD2 matches 13 bases. This CDR3 is 19 amino acids long. In germline, CDR1 is SGDLS, CDR2 YYNGEE. V was pared by 3 bases and J by 1 base, with 11 bases of the junction left unmatched. CDR3 loop: CASSASPGLAGSRTDTQYF. The CDR3 nucleotides are TGTGCCAGCAGCGCCTCCCCGGGACTAGCGGGATCCCGCACAGATACGCAGTATTTT.

This clone was seen only a few times. The V and J genes are TRBV4-1 and TRBJ2-7, with 8 bases identical to TRBD1. The CDR3 contains 15 residues. V lost 5 bases to trimming and J lost 3 bases; unmatched junction nucleotides: 9. Germline V gene sequence: CDR1 MGHRA, CDR2 YSYEKL. CDR3 nucleotides: TGCGCCAGCAGCACCCAACAACAGGGGGACTACGAGCAGTACTTC. Its protein is CASSTQQQGDYEQYF.

This chain connects TRBV19 to TRBJ2-1, with D possibly matching TRBD1 (5 bases). The CDR3 is 16 amino acids. The germline gives CDR1 LNHDA, CDR2 SQIVND (reference sequence). V was trimmed by 0 bases and J by 7 bases, leaving 16 bases between them. CDR3: CASSIEGQGLGNEQFF. CDR3 in DNA: TGTGCCAGTAGTATAGAGGGGCAGGGTCTCGGGAATGAGCAGTTCTTC.

This clone has just a few counts. The rearrangement links TRBV27 to TRBJ1-3; D might be TRBD1 (5 bases). CDR3 length: 14 amino acids. Trimming removed 6 bases from V and 4 bases from J, with 13 bases in between. Germline CDR1 MNHEY, CDR2 SMNVEV (reference sequence). This chain's CDR3 is CASSLDRRGNTIYF. The CDR3 DNA reads as TGTGCCAGCAGCCTCGACAGACGCGGAAACACCATATATTTT.

This rearrangement joins TRBV18 to TRBJ1-6, with no clear D. Germline-derived CDR1 and CDR2 are KGHSH and LQKENI. There are 13 residues in the CDR3. The V end lost 3 bases, the J end lost 7 bases, and 7 bases lay between the germline ends. The CDR3 region has the DNA TGTGCCAGCTCACCTGGCGGGAATTCACCCCTCCACTTT. Translation gives CASSPGGNSPLHF.